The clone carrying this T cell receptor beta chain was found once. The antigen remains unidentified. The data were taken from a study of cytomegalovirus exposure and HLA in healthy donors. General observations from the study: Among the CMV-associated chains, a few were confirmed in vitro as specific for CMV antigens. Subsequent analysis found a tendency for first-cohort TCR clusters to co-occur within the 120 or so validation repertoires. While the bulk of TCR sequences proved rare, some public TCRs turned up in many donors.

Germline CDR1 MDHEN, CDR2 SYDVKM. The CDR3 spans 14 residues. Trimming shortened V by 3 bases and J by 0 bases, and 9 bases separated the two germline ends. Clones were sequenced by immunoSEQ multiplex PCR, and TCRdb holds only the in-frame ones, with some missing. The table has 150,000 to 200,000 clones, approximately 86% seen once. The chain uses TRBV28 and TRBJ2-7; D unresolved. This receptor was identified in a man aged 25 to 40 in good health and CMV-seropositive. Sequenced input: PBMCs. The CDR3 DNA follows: TGTGCCAGCAGTTTTGGGCAGGTCTCCTACGAGCAGTACTTC. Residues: CASSFGQVSYEQYF. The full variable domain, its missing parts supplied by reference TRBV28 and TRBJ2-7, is DVKVTQSSRYLVKRTGEKVFLECVQDMDHENMFWYRQDPGLGLRLIYFSYDVKMKEKGDIPEGYSVSREKKERFSLILESASTNQTSMYLCASSFGQVSYEQYFGPGTRLTVT.